The 9 T cell receptor beta chains presented below share a single source sample, sequenced in a study of T cells expressing NK-cell markers. For each CDR3 protein, TCRdb gives one entry from its re-call of the 5' RACE reads, without DNA. The specimen's table records about 460,000 distinct CDR3 sequences. The sequenced material came from blood T cells: a sorted CD56 or NKG2C T cell subset, CD4+ or CD8+ T cells, or bulk PBMC T cells (not recorded which). Every receptor here comes from a woman between 45 and 65 years old in good health.

V gene TRBV2 combines with J gene TRBJ1-4. This CDR3 has 15 residues. In germline, CDR1 is SNHLY, CDR2 FYNNEI. The CDR3 reads CASRSNSVGNEKLFF.

This sequence joins TRBV7-9 and TRBJ1-2. This CDR3 is 17 amino acids long. Germline V gives CDR1 SEHNR, CDR2 FQNEAQ (reference sequence). CDR3 residues: CASSLATVYKQFGGYTF.

This chain connects TRBV12-3 or TRBV12-4 to TRBJ2-6; the D gene TCRdb calls, TRBD2, cannot be checked with no DNA. CDR3 size: 18 residues. The CDR3 loop is CASSPSLLGVSGANVLTF.

The gene calls are TRBV7-2 and TRBJ1-1; TCRdb returns TRBD1, unconfirmable since there is no DNA. CDR1 is SGHTA, CDR2 FQGNSA, per germline. The CDR3 runs 16 residues. CDR3 in amino acids: CASSYGTGIRNTEAFF.

The J gene is TRBJ2-3, the V gene TRBV24-1; no DNA is available, so the TRBD2 call from TCRdb remains unchecked. There are 16 residues in the CDR3. Germline V gives CDR1 KGHDR, CDR2 SFDVKD. This CDR3 reads CATSDRTSGVTDTQYF.

The rearrangement joins TRBV28 to TRBJ2-3; TCRdb gives TRBD2 as the D gene, but with no DNA this cannot be confirmed. The length of the CDR3 is 20 residues. Germline V lookup: CDR1 MDHEN, CDR2 SYDVKM. CDR3 region: CASSCTFGTSGSLGTDTQYF.

The V and J genes are TRBV27 and TRBJ2-1. CDR1 and CDR2 from the germline V gene are MNHEY and SMNVEV (reference sequence). The CDR3 spans 12 residues. Here the CDR3 reads CATDGTYNEQFF.

CDR3 protein: CAWRQGGSQPQHF. This chain joins TRBV30 and TRBJ1-5; TCRdb names TRBD1, which stays unverified in the absence of DNA. CDR1 GTSNPN and CDR2 SVGIG come from the germline V gene (reference sequence). The CDR3 totals 13 residues.

The chain combines TRBV29-1 with TRBJ2-5; TCRdb designates TRBD1, a call that cannot be tested without DNA. The CDR3 sequence is 14 residues long. Germline CDR1 is SQVTM and CDR2 is ANQGSEA. The CDR3: CSVDPPQGRETQYF.